This T cell receptor (beta chain) was profiled in a study of glioma-infiltrating T cells after dendritic cell vaccination. Turning to the study itself: Autologous tumor lysate was loaded overnight onto monocyte-derived dendritic cells grown less than 8 days with IL-4 and GM-CSF.

The repertoire was sequenced with immunoSEQ multiplex PCR; TCRdb's copy has only in-frame clones and lacks some. This table holds approximately 50,000 clones, 70% to 90% found once. The junction had 4 bases not matched to a gene; V was cut back by 4 bases and J by 5 bases. The germline V gene has CDR1 SGHNT and CDR2 YYREEE (reference sequence). The CDR3 contains 15 residues. Documented time point: after dendritic cell vaccination, including at tumor progression/relapse. Fresh-frozen tumor tissue and more than two years of survival data were available for all. The V and J genes are TRBV5-4 and TRBJ2-1; TRBD2 matches 12 bases. The TCR comes from a human donor with glioblastoma. The specimen was blood, collected after dendritic cell vaccination. The CDR3 region is CASSRRLAGDNEQFF. In DNA form, the CDR3 reads TGTGCCAGCAGCCGGAGACTAGCGGGAGACAATGAGCAGTTCTTC.